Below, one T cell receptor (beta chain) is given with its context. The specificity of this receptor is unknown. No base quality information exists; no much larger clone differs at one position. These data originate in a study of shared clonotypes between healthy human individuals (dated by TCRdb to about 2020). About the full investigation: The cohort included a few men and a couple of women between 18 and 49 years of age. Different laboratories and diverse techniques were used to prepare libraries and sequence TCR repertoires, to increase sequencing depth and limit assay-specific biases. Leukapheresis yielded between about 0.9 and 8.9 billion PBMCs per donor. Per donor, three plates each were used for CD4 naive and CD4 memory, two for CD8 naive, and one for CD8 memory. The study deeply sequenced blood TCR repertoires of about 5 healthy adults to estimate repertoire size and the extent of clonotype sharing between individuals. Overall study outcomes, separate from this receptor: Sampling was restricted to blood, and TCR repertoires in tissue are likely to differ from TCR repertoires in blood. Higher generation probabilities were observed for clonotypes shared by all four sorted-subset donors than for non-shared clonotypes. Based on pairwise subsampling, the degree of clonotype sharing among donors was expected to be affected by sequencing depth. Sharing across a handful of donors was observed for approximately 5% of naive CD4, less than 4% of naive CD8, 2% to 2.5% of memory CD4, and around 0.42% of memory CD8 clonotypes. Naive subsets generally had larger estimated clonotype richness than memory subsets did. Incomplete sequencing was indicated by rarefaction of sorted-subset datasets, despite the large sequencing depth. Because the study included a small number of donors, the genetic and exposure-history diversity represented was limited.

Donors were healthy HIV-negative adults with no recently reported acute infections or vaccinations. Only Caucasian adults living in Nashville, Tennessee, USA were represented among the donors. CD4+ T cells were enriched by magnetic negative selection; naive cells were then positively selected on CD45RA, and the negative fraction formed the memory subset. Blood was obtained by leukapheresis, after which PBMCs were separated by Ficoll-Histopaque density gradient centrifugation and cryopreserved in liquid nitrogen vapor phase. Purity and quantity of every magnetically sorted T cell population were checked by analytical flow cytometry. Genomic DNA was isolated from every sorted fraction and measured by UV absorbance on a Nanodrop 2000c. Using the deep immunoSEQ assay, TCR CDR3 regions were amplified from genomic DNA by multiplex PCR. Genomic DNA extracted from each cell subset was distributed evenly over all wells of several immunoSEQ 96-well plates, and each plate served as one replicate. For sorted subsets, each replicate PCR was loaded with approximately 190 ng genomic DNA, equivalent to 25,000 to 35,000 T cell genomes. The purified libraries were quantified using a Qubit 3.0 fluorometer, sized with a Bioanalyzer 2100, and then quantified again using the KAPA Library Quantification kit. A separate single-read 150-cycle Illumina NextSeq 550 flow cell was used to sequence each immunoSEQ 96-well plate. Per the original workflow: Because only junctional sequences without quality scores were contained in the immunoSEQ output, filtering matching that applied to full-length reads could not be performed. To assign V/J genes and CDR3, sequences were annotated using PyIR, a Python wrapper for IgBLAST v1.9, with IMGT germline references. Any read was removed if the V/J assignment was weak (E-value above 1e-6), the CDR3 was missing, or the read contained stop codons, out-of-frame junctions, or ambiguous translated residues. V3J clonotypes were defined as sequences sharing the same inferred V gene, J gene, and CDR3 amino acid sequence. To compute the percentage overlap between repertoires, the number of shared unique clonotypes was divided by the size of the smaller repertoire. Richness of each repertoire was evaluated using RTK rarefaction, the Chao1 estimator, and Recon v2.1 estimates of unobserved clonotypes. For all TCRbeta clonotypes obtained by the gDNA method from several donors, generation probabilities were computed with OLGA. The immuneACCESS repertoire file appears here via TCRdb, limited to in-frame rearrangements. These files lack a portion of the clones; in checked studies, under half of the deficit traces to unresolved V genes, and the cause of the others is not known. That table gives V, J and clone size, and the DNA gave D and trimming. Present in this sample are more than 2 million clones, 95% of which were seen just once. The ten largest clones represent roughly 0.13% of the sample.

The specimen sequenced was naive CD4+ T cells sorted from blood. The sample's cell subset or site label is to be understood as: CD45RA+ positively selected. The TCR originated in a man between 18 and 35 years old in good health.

The CDR3 region: CASTSGLAGGPDTQYF. The sequenced DNA is TGTGCCAGCACCTCGGGACTAGCGGGGGGGCCAGATACGCAGTATTTT. The chain is encoded by TRBV2 joined to TRBJ2-3, with 16 bases in between that match TRBD2. The junction shows trimming of 7 bases on V and 4 bases on J, and the gene matches do not reach 5 bases of it. From its cysteine to its phenylalanine, the CDR3 spans 16 amino acids. The kept DNA is CDR3 alone, 48 bases in frame from the first base. The germline V gene yields SNHLY for CDR1 and FYNNEI for CDR2.